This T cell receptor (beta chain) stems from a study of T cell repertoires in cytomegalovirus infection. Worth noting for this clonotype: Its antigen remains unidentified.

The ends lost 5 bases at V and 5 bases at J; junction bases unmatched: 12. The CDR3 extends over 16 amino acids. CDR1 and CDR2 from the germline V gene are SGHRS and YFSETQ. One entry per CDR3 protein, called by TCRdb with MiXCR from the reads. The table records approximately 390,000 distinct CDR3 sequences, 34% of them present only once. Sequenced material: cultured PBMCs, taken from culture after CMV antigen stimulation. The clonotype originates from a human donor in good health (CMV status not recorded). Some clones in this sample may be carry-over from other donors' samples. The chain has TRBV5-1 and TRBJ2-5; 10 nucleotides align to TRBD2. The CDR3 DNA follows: TGCGCCAGCAGTGGCGATGGTCTAGCGGGAGCCGAGACCCAGTACTTC. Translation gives CASSGDGLAGAETQYF.